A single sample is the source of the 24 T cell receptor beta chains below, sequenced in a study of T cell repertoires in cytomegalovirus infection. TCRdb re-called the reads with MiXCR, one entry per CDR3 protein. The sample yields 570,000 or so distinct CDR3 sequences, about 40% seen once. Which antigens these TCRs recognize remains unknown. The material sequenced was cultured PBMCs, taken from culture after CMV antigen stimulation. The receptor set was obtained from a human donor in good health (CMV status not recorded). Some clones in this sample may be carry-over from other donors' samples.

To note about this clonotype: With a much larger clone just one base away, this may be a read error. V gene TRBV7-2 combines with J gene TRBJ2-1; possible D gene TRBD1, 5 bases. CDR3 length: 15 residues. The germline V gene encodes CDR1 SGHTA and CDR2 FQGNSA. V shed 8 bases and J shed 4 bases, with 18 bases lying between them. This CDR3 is CASGPRASMYNEQFF. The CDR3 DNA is TGTGCCAGCGGCCCCAGGGCCTCGATGTACAATGAGCAGTTCTTC.

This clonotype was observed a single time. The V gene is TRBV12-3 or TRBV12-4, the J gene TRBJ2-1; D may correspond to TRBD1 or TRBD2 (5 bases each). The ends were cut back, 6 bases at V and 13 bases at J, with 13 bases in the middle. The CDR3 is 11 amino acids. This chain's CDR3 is CASSGRDVQFF. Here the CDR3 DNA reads TGTGCCAGCAGCGGCAGGGACGTCCAGTTCTTC.

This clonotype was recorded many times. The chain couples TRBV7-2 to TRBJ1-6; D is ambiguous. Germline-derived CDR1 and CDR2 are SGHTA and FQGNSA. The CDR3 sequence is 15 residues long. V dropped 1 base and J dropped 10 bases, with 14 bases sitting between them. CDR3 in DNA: TGTGCCAGCAGCTTAGGGGGAGGAGGGCGATCACCCCTCCACTTT. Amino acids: CASSLGGGGRSPLHF.

The CDR3 spells CASSGLGVGNQPQHF. CDR3 sequence (DNA): TGTGCCAGCAGTGGGCTCGGGGTTGGCAATCAGCCCCAGCATTTT. The gene calls are TRBV12-3 or TRBV12-4 and TRBJ1-5; D remains unclear. Trimming pared 5 bases from V and 2 bases from J, leaving 13 bases between. The CDR3 extends over 15 amino acids.

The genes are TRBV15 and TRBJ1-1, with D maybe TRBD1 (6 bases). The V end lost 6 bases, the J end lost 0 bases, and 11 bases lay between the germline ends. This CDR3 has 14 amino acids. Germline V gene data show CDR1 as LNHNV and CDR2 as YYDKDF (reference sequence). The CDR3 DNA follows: TGTGCCACCAGGGGTGGGACACTGAACACTGAAGCTTTCTTT. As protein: CATRGGTLNTEAFF.

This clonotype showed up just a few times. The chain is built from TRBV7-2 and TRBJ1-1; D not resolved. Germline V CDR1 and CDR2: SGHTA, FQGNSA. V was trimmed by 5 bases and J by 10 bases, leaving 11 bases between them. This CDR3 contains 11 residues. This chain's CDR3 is CASSPEVPAFF. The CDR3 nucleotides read TGTGCCAGCAGCCCAGAGGTGCCAGCTTTCTTT.

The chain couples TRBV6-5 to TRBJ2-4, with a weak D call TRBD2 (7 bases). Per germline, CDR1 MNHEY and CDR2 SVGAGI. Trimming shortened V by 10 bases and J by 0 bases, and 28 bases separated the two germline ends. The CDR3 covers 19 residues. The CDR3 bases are TGTGCCAACCAGGGGACTATCGAGTCCCAACAACTAGCCAAAAACATTCAGTACTTC. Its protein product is CANQGTIESQQLAKNIQYF.

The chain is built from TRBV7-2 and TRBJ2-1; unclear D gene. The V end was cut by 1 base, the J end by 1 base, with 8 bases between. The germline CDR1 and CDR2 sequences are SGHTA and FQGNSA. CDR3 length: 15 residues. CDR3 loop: CASSLVPDSYNEQFF. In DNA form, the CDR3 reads TGTGCCAGCAGCTTAGTTCCGGATTCCTACAATGAGCAGTTCTTC.

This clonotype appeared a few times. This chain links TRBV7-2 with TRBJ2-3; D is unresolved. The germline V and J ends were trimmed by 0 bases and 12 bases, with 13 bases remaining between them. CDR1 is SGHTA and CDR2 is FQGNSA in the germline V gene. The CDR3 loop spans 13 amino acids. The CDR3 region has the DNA TGTGCCAGCAGCTTAGCGTCCCAGCAGATTCAGTATTTT. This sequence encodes CASSLASQQIQYF. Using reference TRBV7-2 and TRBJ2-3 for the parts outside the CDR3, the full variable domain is GAGVSQSPSNKVTEKGKDVELRCDPISGHTALYWYRQSLGQGLEFLIYFQGNSAPDKSGLPSDRFSAERTGGSVSTLTIQRTQQEDSAVYLCASSLASQQIQYFGPGTRLTVL.

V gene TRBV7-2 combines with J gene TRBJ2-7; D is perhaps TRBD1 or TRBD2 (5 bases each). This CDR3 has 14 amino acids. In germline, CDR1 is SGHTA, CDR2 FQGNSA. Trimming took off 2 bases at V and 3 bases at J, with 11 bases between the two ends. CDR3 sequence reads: CASSLRGANYEQYF. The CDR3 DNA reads TGTGCCAGCAGCTTAAGAGGGGCGAACTACGAGCAGTACTTC.

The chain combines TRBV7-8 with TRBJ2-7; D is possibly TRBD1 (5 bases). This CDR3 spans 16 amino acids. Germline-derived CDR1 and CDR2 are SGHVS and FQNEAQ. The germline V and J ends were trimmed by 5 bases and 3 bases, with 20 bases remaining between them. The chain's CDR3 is CASSRDDSTSNYEQYF. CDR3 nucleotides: TGTGCCAGCAGCAGAGATGACAGCACGTCAAACTACGAGCAGTACTTC.

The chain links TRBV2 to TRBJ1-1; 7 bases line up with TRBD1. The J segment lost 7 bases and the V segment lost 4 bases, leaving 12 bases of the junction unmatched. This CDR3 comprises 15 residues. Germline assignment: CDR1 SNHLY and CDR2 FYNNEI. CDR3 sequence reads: CASSARDSGPLEAFF. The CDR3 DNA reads TGTGCCAGCAGTGCCCGGGACAGCGGCCCACTTGAAGCTTTCTTT.

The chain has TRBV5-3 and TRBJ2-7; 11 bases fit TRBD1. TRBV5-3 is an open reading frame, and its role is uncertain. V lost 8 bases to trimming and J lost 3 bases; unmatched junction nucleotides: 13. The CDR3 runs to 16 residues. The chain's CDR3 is CASSRQDRGLDYEQYF. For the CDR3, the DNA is TGTGCCAGCAGCCGCCAGGACAGGGGGCTTGACTACGAGCAGTACTTC.

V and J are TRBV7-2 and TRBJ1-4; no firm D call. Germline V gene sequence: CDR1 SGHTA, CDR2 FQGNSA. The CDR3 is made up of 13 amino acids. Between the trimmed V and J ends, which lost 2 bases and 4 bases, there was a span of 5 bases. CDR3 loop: CASSLQSNEKLFF. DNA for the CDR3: TGTGCCAGCAGCTTACAGAGTAATGAAAAACTGTTTTTT.

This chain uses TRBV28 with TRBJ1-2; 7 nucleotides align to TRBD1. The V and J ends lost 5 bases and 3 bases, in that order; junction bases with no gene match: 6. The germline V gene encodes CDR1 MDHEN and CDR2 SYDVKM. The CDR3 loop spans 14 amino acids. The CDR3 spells CASSIPDRDYGYTF. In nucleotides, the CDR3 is TGTGCCAGCAGTATACCTGACAGGGACTATGGCTACACCTTC.

The CDR3 coding sequence is TGTGCCAGCAGCCTCGATGCCGCGGCCCTCCACTTT. The encoded protein is CASSLDAAALHF. The J gene is TRBJ1-6, the V gene TRBV7-2; unclear D gene. The germline gives CDR1 SGHTA, CDR2 FQGNSA. The CDR3 is 12 amino acids. V lost 5 bases, J lost 14 bases, and 13 bases lay in between.

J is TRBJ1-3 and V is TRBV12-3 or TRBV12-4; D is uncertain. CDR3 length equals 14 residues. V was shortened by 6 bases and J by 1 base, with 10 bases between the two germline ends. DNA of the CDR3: TGTGCCAGCAGCCCCTCGCGGTCTGGAAACACCATATATTTT. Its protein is CASSPSRSGNTIYF.

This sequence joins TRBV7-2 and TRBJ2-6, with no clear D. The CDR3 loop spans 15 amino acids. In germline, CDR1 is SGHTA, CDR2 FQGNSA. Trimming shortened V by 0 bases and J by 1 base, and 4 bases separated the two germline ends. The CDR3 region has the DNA TGTGCCAGCAGCTTAGCCCTTTCTGGGGCCAACGTCCTGACTTTC. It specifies CASSLALSGANVLTF.

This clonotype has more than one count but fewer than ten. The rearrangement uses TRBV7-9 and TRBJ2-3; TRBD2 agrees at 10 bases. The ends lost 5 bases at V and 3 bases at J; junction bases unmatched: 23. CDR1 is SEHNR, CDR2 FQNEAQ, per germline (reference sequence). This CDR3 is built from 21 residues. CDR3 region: CASSQTLGSRSSGGSTDTQYF. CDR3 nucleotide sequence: TGTGCCAGCAGCCAAACCCTCGGCTCTAGGAGTAGCGGGGGGAGTACAGATACGCAGTATTTT.

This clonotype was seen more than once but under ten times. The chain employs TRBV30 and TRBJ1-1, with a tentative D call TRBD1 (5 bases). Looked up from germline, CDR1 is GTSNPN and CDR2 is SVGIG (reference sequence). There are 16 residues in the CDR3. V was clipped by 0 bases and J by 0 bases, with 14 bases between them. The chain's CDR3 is CAWSVRWGKLNTEAFF. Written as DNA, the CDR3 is TGTGCCTGGAGTGTACGCTGGGGCAAACTGAACACTGAAGCTTTCTTT.

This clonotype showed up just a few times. CDR3 sequence reads: CSVELRSSNTQYF. Written as DNA, the CDR3 is TGCAGCGTAGAACTACGGAGTTCAAATACGCAGTATTTT. V is TRBV29-1 and J is TRBJ2-3; D unresolved. CDR1 SQVTM and CDR2 ANQGSEA come from the germline V gene. The CDR3 loop spans 13 amino acids. Trimming shortened V by 6 bases and J by 7 bases, and 17 bases separated the two germline ends.

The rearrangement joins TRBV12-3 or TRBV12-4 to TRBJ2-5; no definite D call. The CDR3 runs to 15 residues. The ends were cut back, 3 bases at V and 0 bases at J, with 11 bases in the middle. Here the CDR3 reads CASSLPAPYQETQYF. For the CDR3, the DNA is TGTGCCAGCAGTTTGCCAGCCCCGTACCAAGAGACCCAGTACTTC.

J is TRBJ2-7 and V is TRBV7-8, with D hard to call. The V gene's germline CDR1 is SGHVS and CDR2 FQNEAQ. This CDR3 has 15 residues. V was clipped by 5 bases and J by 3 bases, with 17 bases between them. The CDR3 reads CASSRFNGQFYEQYF. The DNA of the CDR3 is TGTGCCAGCAGCCGCTTTAATGGTCAGTTCTACGAGCAGTACTTC.

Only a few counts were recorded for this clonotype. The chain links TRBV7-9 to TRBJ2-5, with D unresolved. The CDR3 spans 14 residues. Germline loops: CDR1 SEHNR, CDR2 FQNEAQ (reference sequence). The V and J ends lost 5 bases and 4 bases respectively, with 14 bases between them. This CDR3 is CASSQGISSETQYF. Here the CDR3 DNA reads TGTGCCAGCAGCCAAGGGATCTCGTCAGAGACCCAGTACTTC.